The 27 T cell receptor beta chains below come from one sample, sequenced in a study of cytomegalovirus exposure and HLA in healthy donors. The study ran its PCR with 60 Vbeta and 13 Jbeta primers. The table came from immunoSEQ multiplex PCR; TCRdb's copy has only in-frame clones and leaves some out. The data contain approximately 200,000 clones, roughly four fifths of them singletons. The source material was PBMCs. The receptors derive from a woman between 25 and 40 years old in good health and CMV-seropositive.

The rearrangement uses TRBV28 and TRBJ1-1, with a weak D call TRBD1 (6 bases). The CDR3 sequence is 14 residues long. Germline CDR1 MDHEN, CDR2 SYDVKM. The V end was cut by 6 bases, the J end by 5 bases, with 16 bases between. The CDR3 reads CASRSGGRGTEAFF. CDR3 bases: TGTGCCAGCAGGTCCGGGGGGCGCGGGACTGAAGCTTTCTTT.

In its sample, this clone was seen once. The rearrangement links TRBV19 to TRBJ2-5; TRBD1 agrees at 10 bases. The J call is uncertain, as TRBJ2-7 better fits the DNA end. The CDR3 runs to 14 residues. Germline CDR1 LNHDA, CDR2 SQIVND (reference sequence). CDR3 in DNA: TGTGCCAGTGAAAGGACAGGGGGTTCCGACGAGCAGTACTTC. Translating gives CASERTGGSDEQYF.

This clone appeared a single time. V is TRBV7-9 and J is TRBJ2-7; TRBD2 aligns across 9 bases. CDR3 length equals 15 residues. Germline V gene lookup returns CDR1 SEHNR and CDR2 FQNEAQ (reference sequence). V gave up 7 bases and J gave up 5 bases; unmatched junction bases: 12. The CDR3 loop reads CASIDYTGTSNEQYF. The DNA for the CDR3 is TGTGCCAGCATCGATTATACCGGGACTAGCAACGAGCAGTACTTC. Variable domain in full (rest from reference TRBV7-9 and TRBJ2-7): DTGVSQNPRHKITKRGQNVTFRCDPISEHNRLYWYRQTLGQGPEFLTYFQNEAQLEKSRLLSDRFSAERPKGSFSTLEIQRTEQGDSAMYLCASIDYTGTSNEQYFGPGTRLTVT.

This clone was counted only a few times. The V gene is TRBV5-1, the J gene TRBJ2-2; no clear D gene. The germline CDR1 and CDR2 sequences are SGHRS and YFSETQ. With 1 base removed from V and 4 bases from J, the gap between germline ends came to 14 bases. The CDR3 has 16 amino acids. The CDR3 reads CASSLRQSGSTGELFF. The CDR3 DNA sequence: TGCGCCAGCAGCTTGAGGCAGTCGGGTAGCACCGGGGAGCTGTTTTTT.

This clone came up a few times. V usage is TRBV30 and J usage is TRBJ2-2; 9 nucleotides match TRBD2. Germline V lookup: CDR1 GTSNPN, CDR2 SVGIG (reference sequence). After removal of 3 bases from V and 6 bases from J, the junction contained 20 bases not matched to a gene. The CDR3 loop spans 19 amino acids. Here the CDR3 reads CAWRRTSGGRASRAGELFF. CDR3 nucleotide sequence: TGTGCCTGGAGGAGAACGAGCGGCGGGAGGGCCAGTAGGGCCGGGGAGCTGTTTTTT. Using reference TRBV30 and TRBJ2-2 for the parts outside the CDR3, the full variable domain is SQTIHQWPATLVQPVGSPLSLECTVEGTSNPNLYWYRQAAGRGLQLLFYSVGIGQISSEVPQNLSASRPQDRQFILSSKKLLLSDSGFYLCAWRRTSGGRASRAGELFFGEGSRLTVL.

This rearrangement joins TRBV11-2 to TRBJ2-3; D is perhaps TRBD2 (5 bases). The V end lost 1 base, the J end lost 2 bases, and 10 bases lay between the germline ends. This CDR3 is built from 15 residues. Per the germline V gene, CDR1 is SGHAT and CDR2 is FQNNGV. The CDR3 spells CASSLGRLATDTQYF. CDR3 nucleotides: TGTGCCAGCAGCTTAGGGCGGCTAGCCACAGATACGCAGTATTTT. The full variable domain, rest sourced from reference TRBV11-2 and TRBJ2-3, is EAGVAQSPRYKIIEKRQSVAFWCNPISGHATLYWYQQILGQGPKLLIQFQNNGVVDDSQLPKDRFSAERLKGVDSTLKIQPAKLEDSAVYLCASSLGRLATDTQYFGPGTRLTVL.

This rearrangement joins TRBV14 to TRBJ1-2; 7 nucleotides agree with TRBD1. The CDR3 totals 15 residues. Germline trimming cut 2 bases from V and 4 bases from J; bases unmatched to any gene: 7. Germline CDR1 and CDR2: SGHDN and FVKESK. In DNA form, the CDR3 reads TGTGCCAGCAGCCAATGGGACAGCAGGGGCTATGGCTACACCTTC. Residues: CASSQWDSRGYGYTF.

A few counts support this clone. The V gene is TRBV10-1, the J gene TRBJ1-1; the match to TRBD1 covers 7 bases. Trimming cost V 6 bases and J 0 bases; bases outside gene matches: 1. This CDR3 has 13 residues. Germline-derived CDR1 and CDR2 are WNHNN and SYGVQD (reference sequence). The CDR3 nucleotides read TGCGCCAGCAGGACAGGGATGAACACTGAAGCTTTCTTT. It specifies CASRTGMNTEAFF.

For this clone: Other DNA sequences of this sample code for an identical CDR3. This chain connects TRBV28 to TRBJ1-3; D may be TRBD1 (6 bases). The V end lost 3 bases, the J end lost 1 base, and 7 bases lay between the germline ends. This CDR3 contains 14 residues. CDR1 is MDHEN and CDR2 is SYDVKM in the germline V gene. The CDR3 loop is CASSLRGSGNTIYF. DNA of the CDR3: TGTGCCAGCAGTTTGAGGGGGTCTGGAAACACCATATATTTT.

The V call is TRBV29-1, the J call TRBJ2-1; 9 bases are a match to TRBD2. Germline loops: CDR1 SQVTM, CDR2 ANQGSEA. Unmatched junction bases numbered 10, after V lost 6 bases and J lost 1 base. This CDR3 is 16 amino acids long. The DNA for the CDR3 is TGCAGCGTCAATGCTCCAGGACTAGCGTCCTACAATGAGCAGTTCTTC. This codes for CSVNAPGLASYNEQFF.

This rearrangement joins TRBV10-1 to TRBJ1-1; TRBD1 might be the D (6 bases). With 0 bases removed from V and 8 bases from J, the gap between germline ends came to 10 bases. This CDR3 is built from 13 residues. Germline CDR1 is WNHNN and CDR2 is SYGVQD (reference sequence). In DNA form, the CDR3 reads TGCGCCAGCAGTGAGTCAAACAGGGTAGAAGCTTTCTTT. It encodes CASSESNRVEAFF.

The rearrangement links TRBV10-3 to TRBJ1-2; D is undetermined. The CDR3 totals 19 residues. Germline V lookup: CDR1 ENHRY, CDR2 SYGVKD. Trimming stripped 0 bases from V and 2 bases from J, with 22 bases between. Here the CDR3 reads CAISESSWESAGANYGYTF. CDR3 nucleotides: TGTGCCATCAGTGAGTCAAGTTGGGAGTCGGCAGGCGCCAACTATGGCTACACCTTC.

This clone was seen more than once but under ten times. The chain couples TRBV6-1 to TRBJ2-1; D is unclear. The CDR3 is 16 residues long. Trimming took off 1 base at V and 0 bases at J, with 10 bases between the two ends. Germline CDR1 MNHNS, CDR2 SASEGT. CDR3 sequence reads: CASSEGGTSSYNEQFF. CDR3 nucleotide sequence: TGTGCCAGCAGTGAAGGCGGTACGAGCTCCTACAATGAGCAGTTCTTC.

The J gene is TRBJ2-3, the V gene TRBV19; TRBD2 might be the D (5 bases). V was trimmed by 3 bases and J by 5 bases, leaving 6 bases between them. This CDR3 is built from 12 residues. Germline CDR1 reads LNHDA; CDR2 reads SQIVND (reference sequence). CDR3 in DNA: TGTGCCAGTAGTATTCGGGGAGATACGCAGTATTTT. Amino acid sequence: CASSIRGDTQYF.

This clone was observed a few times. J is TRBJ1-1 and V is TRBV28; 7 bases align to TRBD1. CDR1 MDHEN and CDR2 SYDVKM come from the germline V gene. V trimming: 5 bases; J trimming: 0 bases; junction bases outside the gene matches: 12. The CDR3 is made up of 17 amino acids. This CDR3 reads CASSSHRTGDLNTEAFF. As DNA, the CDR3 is TGTGCCAGCAGTAGCCACCGGACAGGAGACTTGAACACTGAAGCTTTCTTT.

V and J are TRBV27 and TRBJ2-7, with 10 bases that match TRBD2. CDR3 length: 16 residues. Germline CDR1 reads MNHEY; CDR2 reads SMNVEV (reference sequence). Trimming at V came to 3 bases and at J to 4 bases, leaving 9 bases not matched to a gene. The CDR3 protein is CASSLDSGRAHYEQYF. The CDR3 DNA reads TGTGCCAGCAGTTTGGACAGCGGGAGGGCCCATTACGAGCAGTACTTC.

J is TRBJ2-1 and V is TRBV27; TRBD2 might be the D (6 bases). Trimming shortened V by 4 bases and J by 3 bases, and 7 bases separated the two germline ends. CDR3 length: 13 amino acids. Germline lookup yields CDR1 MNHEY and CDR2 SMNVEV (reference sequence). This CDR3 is CASSSGLYNEQFF. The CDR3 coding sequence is TGTGCCAGCAGTTCGGGACTCTACAATGAGCAGTTCTTC.

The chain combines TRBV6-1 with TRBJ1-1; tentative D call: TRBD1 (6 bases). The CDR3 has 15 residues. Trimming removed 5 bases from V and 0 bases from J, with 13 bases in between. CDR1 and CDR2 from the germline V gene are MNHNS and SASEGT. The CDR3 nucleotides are TGTGCCAGCAGTTTCACTGGACAGATGAACACTGAAGCTTTCTTT. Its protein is CASSFTGQMNTEAFF.

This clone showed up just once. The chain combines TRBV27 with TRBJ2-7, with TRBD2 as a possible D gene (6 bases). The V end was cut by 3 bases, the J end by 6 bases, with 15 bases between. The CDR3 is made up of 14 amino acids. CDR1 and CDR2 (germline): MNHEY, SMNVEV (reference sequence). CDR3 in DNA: TGTGCCAGCAGTTTTGGGCAGGGACTCCGCGAGCAGTACTTC. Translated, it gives CASSFGQGLREQYF.

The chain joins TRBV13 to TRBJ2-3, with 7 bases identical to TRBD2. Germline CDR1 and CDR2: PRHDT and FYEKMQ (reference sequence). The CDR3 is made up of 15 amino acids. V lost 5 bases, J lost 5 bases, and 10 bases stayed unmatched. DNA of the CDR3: TGTGCCAGCAGCACAAGGACTAGAAGGGAAGATACGCAGTATTTT. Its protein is CASSTRTRREDTQYF.

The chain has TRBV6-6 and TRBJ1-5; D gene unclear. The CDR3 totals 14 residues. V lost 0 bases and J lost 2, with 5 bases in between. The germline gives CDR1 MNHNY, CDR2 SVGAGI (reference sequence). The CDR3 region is CASSYSQGNQPQHF. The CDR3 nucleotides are TGTGCCAGCAGTTACTCCCAGGGCAATCAGCCCCAGCATTTT.

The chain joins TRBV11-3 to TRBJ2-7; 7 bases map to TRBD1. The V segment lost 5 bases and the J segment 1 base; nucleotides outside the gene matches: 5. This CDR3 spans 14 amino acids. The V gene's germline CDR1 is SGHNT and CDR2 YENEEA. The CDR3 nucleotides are TGTGCCAGCAGCGTCGACAGGGCTTCCTACGAGCAGTACTTC. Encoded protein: CASSVDRASYEQYF.

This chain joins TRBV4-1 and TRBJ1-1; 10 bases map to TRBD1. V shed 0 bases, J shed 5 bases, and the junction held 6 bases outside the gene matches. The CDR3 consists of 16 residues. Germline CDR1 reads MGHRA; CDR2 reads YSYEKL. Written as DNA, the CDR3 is TGCGCCAGCAGCCAAGATGCCGGGACAGGGGTGACTGAAGCTTTCTTT. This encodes CASSQDAGTGVTEAFF.

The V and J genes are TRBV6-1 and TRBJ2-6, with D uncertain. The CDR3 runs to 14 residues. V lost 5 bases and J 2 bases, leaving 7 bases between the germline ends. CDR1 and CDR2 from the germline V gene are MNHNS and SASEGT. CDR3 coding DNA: TGTGCCAGCAGTCTAGGAGCTGGGGCCAACGTCCTGACTTTC. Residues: CASSLGAGANVLTF.

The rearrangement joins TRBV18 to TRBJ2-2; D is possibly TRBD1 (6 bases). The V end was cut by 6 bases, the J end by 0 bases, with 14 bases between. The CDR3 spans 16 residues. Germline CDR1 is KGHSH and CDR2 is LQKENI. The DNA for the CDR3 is TGTGCCAGCTCCTCCGAGGGACAATCGAACACCGGGGAGCTGTTTTTT. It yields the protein CASSSEGQSNTGELFF. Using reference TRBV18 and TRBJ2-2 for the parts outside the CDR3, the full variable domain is NAGVMQNPRHLVRRRGQEARLRCSPMKGHSHVYWYRQLPEEGLKFMVYLQKENIIDESGMPKERFSAEFPKEGPSILRIQQVVRGDSAAYFCASSSEGQSNTGELFFGEGSRLTVL.

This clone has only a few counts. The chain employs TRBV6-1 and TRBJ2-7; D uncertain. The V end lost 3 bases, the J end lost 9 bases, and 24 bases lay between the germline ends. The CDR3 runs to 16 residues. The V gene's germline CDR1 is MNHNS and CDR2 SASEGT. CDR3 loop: CASSEWWAGPALGQYF. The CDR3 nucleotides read TGTGCCAGCAGTGAGTGGTGGGCAGGTCCTGCCTTGGGGCAGTACTTC.

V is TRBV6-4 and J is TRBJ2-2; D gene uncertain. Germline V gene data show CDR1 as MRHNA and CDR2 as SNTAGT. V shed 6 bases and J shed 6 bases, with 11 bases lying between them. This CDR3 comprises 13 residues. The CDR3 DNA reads TGTGCCAGCAGCGCAGACTGGGCCGGGGAGCTGTTTTTT. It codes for CASSADWAGELFF.